The next 22 T cell receptor beta chains were all read from a single sample in a study of healthy donors' naive CD4 and CD8 T cells. A linear amplification protocol produced the TCR libraries from around 500 ng of total RNA. MiXCR, applied by TCRdb to the reads, yields one record per CDR3 protein. The data hold approximately 180,000 distinct CDR3 sequences, with 65% to 80% observed a single time. The sample consisted of naive CD4+ and CD8+ T cells sorted from blood, pooled from several donors. These receptor sequences come from a pool of human donors in good health; the sample pools cells from several healthy donors.

The J gene is TRBJ2-1, the V gene TRBV12-3 or TRBV12-4; D remains ambiguous. The CDR3 consists of 12 residues. Trimming left V 3 bases short and J 5 bases short, with 5 bases between. The CDR3 region is CASSFPHNEQFF. CDR3 DNA sequence: TGTGCCAGCAGTTTCCCCCACAATGAGCAGTTCTTC.

This rearrangement joins TRBV5-5 to TRBJ2-1; 8 bases fit TRBD2. The trim removed 4 bases at V and 4 bases at J, leaving 7 bases unmatched. CDR3 length: 15 residues. Germline assignment: CDR1 SGHKS and CDR2 YYEKEE (reference sequence). The CDR3 region has the DNA TGTGCCAGCAGCCCGGGACTAGAGTCTTACAATGAGCAGTTCTTC. Its translation is CASSPGLESYNEQFF.

The rearrangement joins TRBV29-1 to TRBJ2-5; perhaps TRBD2 as D (6 bases). This CDR3 has 11 residues. From germline, CDR1 is SQVTM and CDR2 ANQGSEA. The V end lost 5 bases, the J end lost 4 bases, and 8 bases lay between the germline ends. The CDR3: CSVRRGETQYF. The CDR3 nucleotides read TGCAGCGTTCGGAGGGGAGAGACCCAGTACTTC.

V and J are TRBV5-5 and TRBJ2-7; TRBD2 is a possible D gene (5 bases). Looked up from germline, CDR1 is SGHKS and CDR2 is YYEKEE (reference sequence). This CDR3 is 13 amino acids long. V gave up 4 bases and J gave up 6 bases, with 14 bases separating them. In DNA, the CDR3 is TGTGCCAGCAGCCCTCCCCCAGCGGTCGAGCAGTACTTC. It translates to CASSPPPAVEQYF.

The V and J genes are TRBV11-2 and TRBJ2-1, with 7 bases that match TRBD2. The CDR3 contains 17 residues. Germline-derived CDR1 and CDR2 are SGHAT and FQNNGV. V trimming: 1 base; J trimming: 0 bases; junction bases outside the gene matches: 6. The CDR3 DNA reads TGTGCCAGCAGCTTAGGGGACGGGAGGAGCTCCTACAATGAGCAGTTCTTC. It translates to CASSLGDGRSSYNEQFF.

This clonotype has only a few counts. The rearrangement uses TRBV27 and TRBJ2-1; 9 positions agree with TRBD2. Trimming cost V 8 bases and J 4 bases; bases outside gene matches: 6. Germline lookup yields CDR1 MNHEY and CDR2 SMNVEV (reference sequence). CDR3 size: 14 residues. CDR3 sequence: CASLSTSGYNEQFF. CDR3 DNA sequence: TGTGCCAGCCTATCGACTAGCGGTTACAATGAGCAGTTCTTC.

The chain uses TRBV29-1 and TRBJ1-1; the D is unclear. The V end lost 3 bases, the J end lost 1 base, and 15 bases lay between the germline ends. Germline loops: CDR1 SQVTM, CDR2 ANQGSEA. The CDR3 covers 15 residues. The CDR3 protein is CSVDGPGRSNTEAFF. The CDR3 coding sequence is TGCAGCGTTGACGGACCAGGACGGTCGAACACTGAAGCTTTCTTT.

The chain is built from TRBV29-1 and TRBJ1-1; D is unclear. CDR1 and CDR2 from the germline V gene are SQVTM and ANQGSEA. Trimming removed 0 bases from V and 4 bases from J, with 12 bases in between. The CDR3 sequence is 14 residues long. CDR3 sequence: CSVEDTVSGTEAFF. Here the CDR3 DNA reads TGCAGCGTTGAAGACACAGTGTCGGGCACTGAAGCTTTCTTT.

The rearrangement links TRBV19 to TRBJ2-7; TRBD1 aligns across 10 bases. CDR3 length: 12 amino acids. With V trimmed by 8 bases and J by 3 bases, 1 base remained unmatched. The germline V gene encodes CDR1 LNHDA and CDR2 SQIVND (reference sequence). The CDR3 region has the DNA TGTGCCAGTGGGGACAGGGGCTACGAGCAGTACTTC. The encoded protein is CASGDRGYEQYF.

This chain links TRBV20-1 with TRBJ2-7; perhaps D is TRBD1 or TRBD2 (5 bases each). Germline assignment: CDR1 DFQATT and CDR2 SNEGSKA (reference sequence). V shed 3 bases and J shed 4 bases, with 13 bases lying between them. This CDR3 region has 13 residues. The CDR3 bases are TGCAGTGCTAGGGGGCTAGCAGCATACGAGCAGTACTTC. This translates into CSARGLAAYEQYF.

In this sample, this clonotype turned up a few times. V is TRBV29-1 and J is TRBJ1-1, with D possibly matching TRBD1 (5 bases). Trimming removed 5 bases from V and 6 bases from J, with 16 bases in between. The CDR3 length is 13 residues. CDR1 is SQVTM and CDR2 is ANQGSEA in the germline V gene. CDR3 region: CSVKQTTGAEAFF. The CDR3 DNA sequence: TGCAGCGTTAAACAAACTACAGGCGCTGAAGCTTTCTTT.

This chain connects TRBV20-1 to TRBJ1-6; no clear D. Germline assignment: CDR1 DFQATT and CDR2 SNEGSKA (reference sequence). This CDR3 has 14 amino acids. With 4 bases removed from V and 1 base from J, the gap between germline ends came to 8 bases. CDR3 in DNA: TGCAGTGCTACCGACCGGTCCTATAATTCACCCCTCCACTTT. It is translated as CSATDRSYNSPLHF.

This clonotype was found once. This chain links TRBV6-2 or TRBV6-3 with TRBJ2-1; 7 nucleotides match TRBD2. With V trimmed by 4 bases and J by 6 bases, 18 bases remained unmatched. Germline CDR1 reads MNHEY; CDR2 reads SVGEGT. The length of the CDR3 is 18 residues. CDR3: CASSSGLLAVEPGNEQFF. DNA for the CDR3: TGTGCCAGCAGTTCTGGCCTGCTAGCGGTGGAACCGGGCAATGAGCAGTTCTTC.

Details on this clonotype: One end of the junction is discordant with germline, which a read error may explain. The chain is built from TRBV11-1 and TRBJ2-1; 11 nucleotides align to TRBD2. The CDR3 has 14 residues. The germline V gene has CDR1 SGHAT and CDR2 FQDESV (reference sequence). The CDR3 DNA reads TGTGCCAGCAGCTTAGGTCTAGCGGGAGGCCATTGCGCCTTC. Protein product: CASSLGLAGGHCAF.

This clonotype was picked up a small number of times. The V call is TRBV29-1, the J call TRBJ2-1; 7 nucleotides agree with TRBD2. V lost 4 bases to trimming and J lost 9 bases; unmatched junction nucleotides: 12. The CDR3 is 14 residues long. Per germline, CDR1 SQVTM and CDR2 ANQGSEA. Here the CDR3 reads CSVARREHLGEQFF. CDR3 nucleotide sequence: TGCAGCGTTGCCCGGCGGGAGCATCTGGGTGAGCAGTTCTTC.

The CDR3 loop reads CASSSDRAGERGQYF. For the CDR3, the DNA is TGTGCCAGCAGTTCCGACAGGGCCGGGGAACGAGGGCAGTACTTC. The chain couples TRBV12-3 or TRBV12-4 to TRBJ2-7, with 7 bases fitting TRBD1. Trimming removed 4 bases from V and 9 bases from J; junction bases left unmatched: 15. This CDR3 comprises 15 residues.

The sample holds a few counts of this clonotype. The chain carries TRBV14 and TRBJ2-7; D might be TRBD2 (5 bases). V was trimmed by 0 bases and J by 2 bases, leaving 8 bases between them. CDR1 and CDR2 from the germline V gene are SGHDN and FVKESK. The CDR3 covers 14 residues. The CDR3 reads CASSQDGVTYEQYF. CDR3 DNA: TGTGCCAGCAGCCAAGACGGGGTCACCTACGAGCAGTACTTC.

V and J are TRBV29-1 and TRBJ2-7; no firm D call. The CDR3 length is 13 residues. V lost 0 bases to trimming and J lost 5 bases, with 11 bases between them. CDR1 is SQVTM, CDR2 ANQGSEA, per germline. CDR3 coding DNA: TGCAGCGTTGAAGAGAACCCTAGGAACGAGCAGTACTTC. This encodes CSVEENPRNEQYF.

The V call is TRBV19, the J call TRBJ1-3, with D hard to call. There are 15 residues in the CDR3. V gave up 5 bases and J gave up 0 bases, with 11 bases separating them. Germline CDR1 reads LNHDA; CDR2 reads SQIVND (reference sequence). The CDR3 here is CASSPYATSGNTIYF. The CDR3 DNA reads as TGTGCCAGTAGTCCCTACGCGACCTCTGGAAACACCATATATTTT.

The V and J genes are TRBV29-1 and TRBJ2-2; D possibly corresponds to TRBD1 (5 bases). Trimming shortened V by 4 bases and J by 0 bases, and 6 bases separated the two germline ends. The CDR3 is 13 residues long. Germline CDR1 SQVTM, CDR2 ANQGSEA. CDR3 in amino acids: CSVATANTGELFF. For the CDR3, the DNA is TGCAGCGTTGCGACAGCGAACACCGGGGAGCTGTTTTTT.

CDR3 amino acids: CSSGEGTEAFF. Here the CDR3 DNA reads TGCAGCTCCGGAGAAGGGACAGAAGCTTTCTTT. The chain employs TRBV29-1 and TRBJ1-1, with a possible D match to TRBD1 (6 bases). The CDR3 covers 11 residues. Per germline, CDR1 SQVTM and CDR2 ANQGSEA. V was clipped by 8 bases and J by 8 bases, with 15 bases between them.

The chain is built from TRBV29-1 and TRBJ2-7, with D unclear. Trimming stripped 4 bases from V and 1 base from J, with 11 bases between. CDR1 SQVTM and CDR2 ANQGSEA come from the germline V gene. This CDR3 comprises 13 residues. The CDR3 protein is CSVGRSPSYEQYF. As DNA, the CDR3 is TGCAGCGTTGGCAGGTCTCCATCCTACGAGCAGTACTTC.